These 18 T cell receptor beta chains share one sample of origin, sequenced in a study of shared clonotypes between healthy human individuals. Produced via immunoSEQ multiplex PCR; TCRdb's table is partial and in-frame only. The sample has 2 million to 2.5 million clones; 85% to 95% are singletons. Sequencing was performed on naive CD4+ T cells from PBMCs. Subset described: CD45RA+ positively selected. Receptors were obtained from a man between 18 and 29 years old in good health. Some clones in this sample may be carry-over from other donors' samples.

The genes are TRBV15 and TRBJ2-6; D might be TRBD1 (5 bases). Germline V lookup: CDR1 LNHNV, CDR2 YYDKDF (reference sequence). This CDR3 has 18 residues. Trimming removed 3 bases from V and 2 bases from J, with 17 bases in between. The CDR3 coding sequence is TGTGCCACCAGCAGCGAAGTGATTGGGGCAGCTGGGGCCAACGTCCTGACTTTC. This encodes CATSSEVIGAAGANVLTF.

The chain carries TRBV7-9 and TRBJ1-4; TRBD1 aligns across 7 bases. Germline-derived CDR1 and CDR2 are SEHNR and FQNEAQ (reference sequence). Trimming cost V 5 bases and J 8 bases; bases outside gene matches: 23. The CDR3 has 19 residues. CDR3 sequence reads: CASSAKKTGTAVTYEKLFF. CDR3 DNA: TGTGCCAGCAGCGCGAAAAAAACCGGGACAGCGGTGACTTACGAAAAACTGTTTTTT.

V and J are TRBV14 and TRBJ2-1; TRBD2 aligns across 8 bases. The CDR3 is 15 residues long. The V gene end was trimmed by 8 bases and the J gene end by 1 base; junction bases not matched to a gene: 7. Germline V gene sequence: CDR1 SGHDN, CDR2 FVKESK. The chain's CDR3 is CASYTSGASYNEQFF. The CDR3 DNA is TGTGCCAGCTATACTAGCGGAGCTTCCTACAATGAGCAGTTCTTC. The full variable domain, in which reference TRBV14 and TRBJ2-1 provide the parts outside the CDR3, is EAGVTQFPSHSVIEKGQTVTLRCDPISGHDNLYWYRRVMGKEIKFLLHFVKESKQDESGMPNNRFLAERTGGTYSTLKVQPAELEDSGVYFCASYTSGASYNEQFFGPGTRLTVL.

The chain employs TRBV4-1 and TRBJ2-1; 10 bases fit TRBD2. Germline V CDR1 and CDR2: MGHRA, YSYEKL. This CDR3 spans 15 amino acids. V lost 2 bases to trimming and J lost 7 bases; unmatched junction nucleotides: 5. CDR3 sequence: CASSQPKTSGNEQFF. DNA for the CDR3: TGCGCCAGCAGCCAACCAAAGACTAGCGGGAATGAGCAGTTCTTC.

The sample holds one count of this clone. The V call is TRBV5-6, the J call TRBJ1-1, with D uncertain. Germline lookup yields CDR1 SGHDT and CDR2 YYEEEE. This CDR3 spans 12 amino acids. Trimming took off 3 bases at V and 11 bases at J, with 14 bases between the two ends. For the CDR3, the DNA is TGTGCCAGCAGCTCCCGAGGGTTGTGGGCTTTCTTT. It specifies CASSSRGLWAFF.

The V and J genes are TRBV10-3 and TRBJ2-3, with TRBD1 as a possible D gene (6 bases). Germline V CDR1 and CDR2: ENHRY, SYGVKD. With 5 bases removed from V and 0 bases from J, the gap between germline ends came to 15 bases. The CDR3 runs 16 residues. The CDR3 sequence is CAISSPGTQSTDTQYF. The CDR3 DNA follows: TGTGCCATCAGTAGCCCCGGGACACAAAGCACAGATACGCAGTATTTT.

Of note for this clone: The sample contains more than one DNA sequence encoding this CDR3. This chain uses TRBV7-2 with TRBJ2-7; tentative D call: TRBD2 (5 bases). With 5 bases removed from V and 2 bases from J, the gap between germline ends came to 10 bases. The length of the CDR3 is 13 residues. Germline V gene data show CDR1 as SGHTA and CDR2 as FQGNSA. The CDR3: CASSLDGTYEQYF. CDR3 DNA: TGTGCCAGCAGCCTCGACGGGACCTACGAGCAGTACTTC.

The J gene is TRBJ2-3, the V gene TRBV30, with 7 nucleotides matching TRBD2. CDR3 length: 19 residues. The trim removed 3 bases at V and 0 bases at J, leaving 18 bases unmatched. Germline V gene data show CDR1 as GTSNPN and CDR2 as SVGIG (reference sequence). The CDR3 is CAWSPTRVMASGSTDTQYF. As DNA, the CDR3 is TGTGCCTGGAGCCCTACTAGGGTTATGGCTAGCGGTAGCACAGATACGCAGTATTTT.

This rearrangement joins TRBV28 to TRBJ1-1; tentative D call: TRBD1 (6 bases). This CDR3 has 16 amino acids. Germline CDR1 reads MDHEN; CDR2 reads SYDVKM. Trimming took off 4 bases at V and 2 bases at J, with 17 bases between the two ends. The CDR3 bases are TGTGCCAGCAGTTACGGGGGCGGAGGGGTAAACACTGAAGCTTTCTTT. Its translation is CASSYGGGGVNTEAFF.

The chain couples TRBV6-5 to TRBJ2-1, with D perhaps TRBD2 (6 bases). The ends were cut back, 3 bases at V and 1 base at J, with 13 bases in the middle. From germline, CDR1 is MNHEY and CDR2 SVGAGI. The CDR3 loop spans 16 amino acids. As DNA, the CDR3 is TGTGCCAGCAGTTATAGGCTAGCGAGTTCCTACAATGAGCAGTTCTTC. This encodes CASSYRLASSYNEQFF.

J is TRBJ2-5 and V is TRBV29-1; D assignment may be TRBD1 or TRBD2 (5 bases each). V lost 5 bases to trimming and J lost 2 bases, with 12 bases between them. The CDR3 length is 13 residues. The germline CDR1 and CDR2 sequences are SQVTM and ANQGSEA. CDR3: CSVSGRFQETQYF. For the CDR3, the DNA is TGCAGCGTTTCGGGACGGTTTCAAGAGACCCAGTACTTC.

The chain employs TRBV4-1 and TRBJ1-2, with a weak D call TRBD1 (5 bases). The CDR3 totals 15 residues. The V and J ends lost 1 base and 3 bases respectively, with 12 bases between them. The germline V gene has CDR1 MGHRA and CDR2 YSYEKL. DNA for the CDR3: TGCGCCAGCAGCCAAGGGACATGGGGATACTATGGCTACACCTTC. Its translation is CASSQGTWGYYGYTF.

The chain's CDR3 is CAWKSGTNTGELFF. CDR3 sequence (DNA): TGTGCCTGGAAAAGCGGGACCAACACCGGGGAGCTGTTTTTT. The chain combines TRBV30 with TRBJ2-2; 7 nucleotides match TRBD2. The ends lost 4 bases at V and 2 bases at J; junction bases unmatched: 4. Per the germline V gene, CDR1 is GTSNPN and CDR2 is SVGIG (reference sequence). CDR3 size: 14 residues.

The CDR3 DNA follows: TGTGCCAGCAGTTTATCCCGAGCGTGGGGGGACTCTGGAAACACCATATATTTT. Translation gives CASSLSRAWGDSGNTIYF. This chain uses TRBV28 with TRBJ1-3; perhaps TRBD1 as D (5 bases). This CDR3 is built from 18 residues. Per germline, CDR1 MDHEN and CDR2 SYDVKM. V gave up 1 base and J gave up 0 bases, with 16 bases separating them.

The V gene is TRBV2, the J gene TRBJ2-2; D might be TRBD1 or TRBD2, each matching 5 bases. V was trimmed by 7 bases and J by 5 bases, leaving 23 bases between them. Germline V gives CDR1 SNHLY, CDR2 FYNNEI. The CDR3 extends over 17 amino acids. The CDR3 region is CASTLTGASRSTGELFF. CDR3 DNA: TGTGCCAGCACCCTCACCGGGGCTAGTCGTTCAACCGGGGAGCTGTTTTTT. The full variable domain, rest sourced from reference TRBV2 and TRBJ2-2, is EPEVTQTPSHQVTQMGQEVILRCVPISNHLYFYWYRQILGQKVEFLVSFYNNEISEKSEIFDDQFSVERPDGSNFTLKIRSTKLEDSAMYFCASTLTGASRSTGELFFGEGSRLTVL.

The genes are TRBV19 and TRBJ2-1; a possible D gene is TRBD2 (5 bases). This CDR3 region has 15 residues. The V end lost 4 bases, the J end lost 3 bases, and 13 bases lay between the germline ends. CDR1 is LNHDA, CDR2 SQIVND, per germline (reference sequence). This CDR3 is CASSTPRSGYNEQFF. In DNA, the CDR3 is TGTGCCAGTAGTACCCCTAGGAGCGGCTACAATGAGCAGTTCTTC.

The V and J genes are TRBV11-1 and TRBJ2-1, with D perhaps TRBD2 (6 bases). CDR3 size: 13 residues. V was shortened by 3 bases and J by 15 bases, with 18 bases between the two germline ends. Germline lookup yields CDR1 SGHAT and CDR2 FQDESV (reference sequence). The DNA of the CDR3 is TGTGCCAGCAGCTTCCTACTAGCTCTCTCTGCGTTCTTC. As protein: CASSFLLALSAFF.

This chain joins TRBV4-3 and TRBJ1-3; D unresolved. This CDR3 has 17 residues. Germline loops: CDR1 LGHNA, CDR2 YSLEER. The germline V and J ends were trimmed by 1 base and 2 bases, with 15 bases remaining between them. Here the CDR3 reads CASSQVLSGSTGNTIYF. The CDR3, as DNA: TGCGCCAGCAGCCAAGTATTGAGTGGGTCTACTGGAAACACCATATATTTT.